This T cell receptor beta chain was recovered during a study of cytomegalovirus exposure and HLA in healthy donors. On the study more broadly: Clustering assigned about 76% of the roughly 380 genotyped donors to the Caucasian-associated ancestry cluster.

Comment on this clone: Its antigen is not known.

Deletions cut 3 bases from V and 4 bases from J, with 9 bases between. Germline lookup yields CDR1 SGHTA and CDR2 FQGNSA. CDR3 length: 13 amino acids. With 60 Vbeta and 13 Jbeta primers, the PCR was carried out. Only in-frame clones appear in the TCRdb table, and some are missing; sequencing was by immunoSEQ multiplex PCR. The table records some 250,000 clones, about four fifths of them present only once. Notes on the study in general: Using a false discovery rate of 0.05, a later analysis showed that fewer than 20,000 TCR beta sequences were associated with HLA alleles. Across all donors, roughly uniform sequencing depth was an assumption of the presence/absence analyses.

The sequence was collected from a woman aged 40-49 years in good health and CMV-seropositive. What was sequenced was PBMCs. The chain employs TRBV7-2 and TRBJ1-2, with TRBD1 as a possible D gene (6 bases). Here the CDR3 DNA reads TGTGCCAGCAGCTTTAACAGGGTCTATGGCTACACCTTC. It yields the protein CASSFNRVYGYTF.